These 5 T cell receptor beta chains came from one sample sequenced in a study of long-term antiretroviral therapy in people with HIV. Researchers ran immunoSEQ v3.0 at survey level. Sequencing was performed with immunoSEQ multiplex PCR; in TCRdb, only in-frame clones are kept and a portion is missing. In the table there are tens of thousands of clones, about 88% of which are singletons. This specimen consisted of unsorted PBMCs, obtained 2 years after starting antiretroviral therapy. All receptors derive from a man aged 50-60 years with HIV.

The chain carries TRBV7-6 and TRBJ1-1; tentative D call: TRBD1 (5 bases). The length of the CDR3 is 15 residues. Germline values: CDR1 SGHVS, CDR2 FNYEAQ. Trimming stripped 1 base from V and 1 base from J, with 10 bases between. The CDR3 loop reads CASSLEPGKNTEAFF. DNA of the CDR3: TGTGCCAGCAGCTTAGAGCCAGGGAAGAACACTGAAGCTTTCTTT.

The V gene is TRBV7-8, the J gene TRBJ2-7, with TRBD1 as a possible D gene (5 bases). This CDR3 region has 13 residues. CDR1 is SGHVS and CDR2 is FQNEAQ in the germline V gene. With 2 bases removed from V and 6 bases from J, the gap between germline ends came to 11 bases. In DNA form, the CDR3 reads TGTGCCAGCAGCTTATTGACAGTCTCCGAGCAGTACTTC. It yields the protein CASSLLTVSEQYF.

Written as DNA, the CDR3 is TGTGCCAGCAGTCCGTCACAGGGGCGCGATGAGCAGTTCTTC. It yields the protein CASSPSQGRDEQFF. The chain employs TRBV5-5 and TRBJ2-1, with 7 bases matching TRBD1. Unmatched junction bases numbered 10, after V lost 5 bases and J lost 8 bases. The CDR3 runs to 14 residues. The germline V gene has CDR1 SGHKS and CDR2 YYEKEE (reference sequence).

This rearrangement joins TRBV5-8 to TRBJ2-7; D gene ambiguous. V gave up 3 bases and J gave up 5 bases, with 24 bases separating them. The germline CDR1 and CDR2 sequences are SGHTS and YDEGEE. This CDR3 contains 17 residues. DNA for the CDR3: TGTGCCAGCAGCTACGTAGATTTAACCAATACAGCTGACGAGCAGTACTTC. It codes for CASSYVDLTNTADEQYF.

This chain connects TRBV18 to TRBJ1-5; tentatively, D is TRBD1 (6 bases). The CDR3 is 14 amino acids. Trimming took off 2 bases at V and 6 bases at J, with 11 bases between the two ends. Germline V CDR1 and CDR2: KGHSH, LQKENI. DNA of the CDR3: TGTGCCAGCTCACCAGAGGGGGGGAGTCAGCCCCAGCATTTT. Encoded protein: CASSPEGGSQPQHF.